The T cell receptor beta chain under discussion was sequenced for a study of blood T cell repertoires in COVID-19. The ends lost 6 bases at V and 6 bases at J; junction bases unmatched: 6. The CDR3 consists of 13 residues. As originally analysed: Reference gene primer amplification in the assay estimated nucleated cell counts. Sequencing was performed with immunoSEQ multiplex PCR; in TCRdb, only in-frame clones are kept and a portion is missing. V and J calls plus clone size are reproduced from that table; the DNA served to infer D and trimming. Of some 260,000 clones in the sample, approximately 88% are singletons; the top ten hold roughly a tenth.

Sequenced material: peripheral blood. This TCR was sampled from a woman in her 70s with COVID-19, enrolled during active disease. The chain recombines TRBV12-3 or TRBV12-4 with TRBJ1-2, with 8 nucleotides matching TRBD1. In nucleotides, the CDR3 is TGTGCCAGCAGCCTCACAGGGGGTAATGGCTACACCTTC. Amino acid sequence: CASSLTGGNGYTF.